The entry below gives a single TCR beta chain sequence along with its context. Its antigen remains unidentified. Sequencing was performed with immunoSEQ multiplex PCR; in TCRdb, only in-frame clones are kept and a portion is missing. The sample comprises approximately 70,000 clones, 65% to 75% of which are singletons, and about 5% rests with the top ten. Antigen-specific CD4+ T cells were expanded with viral peptide pools in the ViraFEST assay before sequencing. Researchers isolated CD4+ T cells once approximately eleven days of culture had elapsed. Documented for the person is a PCR-confirmed SARS-CoV-2 infection occurring between March and December 2020. The culture used as the negative control contained an HIV-1 Nef peptide pool. The data were taken from a study of vaccination effects on CD4 cells after COVID-19. Germline values: CDR1 DFQATT, CDR2 SNEGSKA (reference sequence). The CDR3 consists of 11 residues. V lost 3 bases and J 11 bases, leaving 12 bases between the germline ends.

Points from the study as a whole: Pronounced clonal contraction occurred in clones induced by infection and by vaccine late after vaccination.

The TCR was taken from a human donor who had a prior SARS-CoV-2 infection. Specimen: CD4+ T cells from PBMCs cultured with HIV peptides, collected before COVID-19 vaccination. Regarding subset: HIV-1 Nef peptide pool negative control/reference culture. The chain links TRBV20-1 to TRBJ2-3; no reliable D call. CDR3 sequence (DNA): TGCAGTGCTAGTAGGTTGGGCCAGCAGTATTTT. Translating it yields CSASRLGQQYF.